This T cell receptor beta chain was observed in a study of CD8 T cells in Susac syndrome. An input of roughly 0.5 to 1 ug of RNA was subjected to reverse transcription using random hexamers. TCR beta CDR3 was amplified by immunoSEQ covering 54 Vbeta and 13 Jbeta. TCRdb ran MiXCR on the immunoSEQ multiplex PCR reads and lists one entry per CDR3 protein. The sample includes some 130,000 distinct CDR3 sequences, 85% to 95% seen only once; the top ten take about 0.18%. V was trimmed by 6 bases and J by 5 bases, leaving 16 bases between them. The CDR3 loop spans 14 amino acids. Germline-derived CDR1 and CDR2 are SEHNR and FQNEAQ (reference sequence).

The origin of this receptor is a human donor with Susac syndrome. The chain combines TRBV7-9 with TRBJ1-1, with D unclear. Sequenced input: CD8+ T cells from PBMCs. In DNA form, the CDR3 reads TGTGCCAGCAGGTCCGGGAGGGATAATACTGAAGCTTTCTTT. Amino acids: CASRSGRDNTEAFF.